These 31 T cell receptor beta chains originate from one sample sequenced in a study of shared clonotypes between healthy human individuals. Assay used: immunoSEQ multiplex PCR; TCRdb lists only in-frame clones, some missing. Among more than 500,000 clones listed, 95% to 96% were seen once. Sequenced input: naive CD4+ T cells sorted from blood. The subset: CD45RA+ positively selected. The receptors stem from a woman in her 30s in good health.

J is TRBJ2-7 and V is TRBV6-5; D is possibly TRBD2 (5 bases). The germline V and J ends were trimmed by 0 bases and 2 bases, with 8 bases remaining between them. The length of the CDR3 is 14 residues. Germline V CDR1 and CDR2: MNHEY, SVGAGI. CDR3 region: CASSYSGSPYEQYF. CDR3 nucleotides: TGTGCCAGCAGTTACTCAGGGAGCCCCTACGAGCAGTACTTC.

The chain links TRBV11-2 to TRBJ2-5, with a tentative D call TRBD1 (5 bases). The tail of the sequence fits TRBJ2-7 better, so the J call may be wrong. The length of the CDR3 is 14 residues. Looked up from germline, CDR1 is SGHAT and CDR2 is FQNNGV. In DNA form, the CDR3 reads TGTGCCAGCAGCCGGATGCAGGGTATAGGCGAGCAGTACTTC. Encoded protein: CASSRMQGIGEQYF.

Written as DNA, the CDR3 is TGTGCCAGCAGTCCAGGGACACTTAACTATGGCTACACCTTC. Translating gives CASSPGTLNYGYTF. The chain links TRBV28 to TRBJ1-2, with a possible D match to TRBD1 (6 bases). Per the germline V gene, CDR1 is MDHEN and CDR2 is SYDVKM. This CDR3 is 14 amino acids long. V lost 5 bases and J 1 base, leaving 11 bases between the germline ends.

The chain employs TRBV28 and TRBJ1-4, with 10 bases matching TRBD1. V was pared by 5 bases and J by 6 bases, with 6 bases of the junction left unmatched. From germline, CDR1 is MDHEN and CDR2 SYDVKM. This CDR3 comprises 15 residues. CDR3 bases: TGTGCCAGCAGTCTCTGGACAGGGGGTGATGAAAAACTGTTTTTT. It yields the protein CASSLWTGGDEKLFF.

The V and J genes are TRBV6-1 and TRBJ2-5; D is undetermined. Germline loops: CDR1 MNHNS, CDR2 SASEGT. The CDR3 extends over 13 amino acids. V shed 2 bases and J shed 7 bases, with 11 bases lying between them. Written as DNA, the CDR3 is TGTGCCAGCAGTGAATTTGAGTCGGTGACCCAGTACTTC. It yields the protein CASSEFESVTQYF.

The chain recombines TRBV19 with TRBJ2-5; D might be TRBD1 (5 bases). V was trimmed by 3 bases and J by 1 base, leaving 9 bases between them. The CDR3 spans 14 residues. Germline loops: CDR1 LNHDA, CDR2 SQIVND (reference sequence). The CDR3 loop is CASSISGIQETQYF. Here the CDR3 DNA reads TGTGCCAGTAGTATTTCAGGGATCCAAGAGACCCAGTACTTC.

The chain combines TRBV5-1 with TRBJ2-7; 13 bases fit TRBD2. Germline CDR1 reads SGHRS; CDR2 reads YFSETQ. Trimming cost V 4 bases and J 2 bases; bases outside gene matches: 18. The CDR3 has 20 amino acids. The CDR3 loop is CASSPSGGRTSGSGAYEQYF. DNA for the CDR3: TGCGCCAGCAGCCCCTCAGGGGGGAGGACTAGCGGGAGCGGGGCCTACGAGCAGTACTTC. The full variable domain, its missing parts supplied by reference TRBV5-1 and TRBJ2-7, is KAGVTQTPRYLIKTRGQQVTLSCSPISGHRSVSWYQQTPGQGLQFLFEYFSETQRNKGNFPGRFSGRQFSNSRSEMNVSTLELGDSALYLCASSPSGGRTSGSGAYEQYFGPGTRLTVT.

The V and J genes are TRBV30 and TRBJ2-1, with 12 nucleotides matching TRBD2. This CDR3 is built from 16 residues. Germline V gene data show CDR1 as GTSNPN and CDR2 as SVGIG (reference sequence). With V trimmed by 4 bases and J by 3 bases, 7 bases remained unmatched. In nucleotides, the CDR3 is TGTGCCTGGACTAGCGGGAGGGCCGTGGGCTACAATGAGCAGTTCTTC. It is translated as CAWTSGRAVGYNEQFF. The variable domain in full, completed from reference TRBV30 and TRBJ2-1, reads SQTIHQWPATLVQPVGSPLSLECTVEGTSNPNLYWYRQAAGRGLQLLFYSVGIGQISSEVPQNLSASRPQDRQFILSSKKLLLSDSGFYLCAWTSGRAVGYNEQFFGPGTRLTVL.

The chain combines TRBV11-2 with TRBJ2-2; 8 positions match TRBD2. V shed 5 bases and J 4 bases; nucleotides not matched to a gene: 12. CDR1 is SGHAT and CDR2 is FQNNGV in the germline V gene. This CDR3 region has 17 residues. CDR3 bases: TGTGCCAGCAGCCCTAAACTAGCGGCTGGAACCACCGGGGAGCTGTTTTTT. Its translation: CASSPKLAAGTTGELFF.

This clone is a singleton in its sample. The V and J genes are TRBV5-1 and TRBJ2-1; D call uncertain. Trimming left V 2 bases short and J 4 bases short, with 7 bases between. The CDR3 is made up of 13 amino acids. Looked up from germline, CDR1 is SGHRS and CDR2 is YFSETQ. This chain's CDR3 is CASSLQRYNEQFF. CDR3 in DNA: TGCGCCAGCAGCTTACAGAGATACAATGAGCAGTTCTTC.

This chain joins TRBV6-1 and TRBJ2-1; 7 nucleotides agree with TRBD1. V shed 10 bases and J 6 bases; nucleotides not matched to a gene: 12. CDR3 length: 14 amino acids. Per the germline V gene, CDR1 is MNHNS and CDR2 is SASEGT. The CDR3, as DNA: TGTGCCACCCCACGAAGACGGGACAGCAATGAGCAGTTCTTC. It yields the protein CATPRRRDSNEQFF.

V is TRBV28 and J is TRBJ1-5; weak D call: TRBD1 (5 bases). Germline V gives CDR1 MDHEN, CDR2 SYDVKM. Between the trimmed V and J ends, which lost 8 bases and 1 base, there was a span of 15 bases. This CDR3 has 15 amino acids. The CDR3 loop is CASRGGVWSNQPQHF. CDR3 bases: TGTGCCAGCCGGGGAGGGGTCTGGAGCAATCAGCCCCAGCATTTT.

This chain links TRBV28 with TRBJ2-3; the D gene is possibly TRBD2 (5 bases). The CDR3 is 15 amino acids. Germline values: CDR1 MDHEN, CDR2 SYDVKM. The germline V and J ends were trimmed by 0 bases and 1 base, with 8 bases remaining between them. The CDR3 DNA reads as TGTGCCAGCAGTTTATGGAGTAGCGGCACAGATACGCAGTATTTT. This gives the protein CASSLWSSGTDTQYF. The complete variable domain, with remaining parts taken from reference TRBV28 and TRBJ2-3, reads DVKVTQSSRYLVKRTGEKVFLECVQDMDHENMFWYRQDPGLGLRLIYFSYDVKMKEKGDIPEGYSVSREKKERFSLILESASTNQTSMYLCASSLWSSGTDTQYFGPGTRLTVL.

The chain uses TRBV2 and TRBJ1-4; 9 nucleotides agree with TRBD1. CDR3 length: 15 amino acids. The germline CDR1 and CDR2 sequences are SNHLY and FYNNEI. After removal of 7 bases from V and 7 bases from J, the junction contained 10 bases not matched to a gene. CDR3 sequence (DNA): TGTGCCAGCAACCCGGACAGGGGTTATTCTGAAAAACTGTTTTTT. This encodes CASNPDRGYSEKLFF.

The chain joins TRBV28 to TRBJ2-2; no clear D. Trimming cost V 6 bases and J 5 bases, with 13 bases left between them. Germline loops: CDR1 MDHEN, CDR2 SYDVKM. This CDR3 comprises 14 residues. Here the CDR3 reads CASSRAVITGELFF. In nucleotides, the CDR3 is TGTGCCAGCAGCCGGGCGGTGATTACCGGGGAGCTGTTTTTT.

This rearrangement joins TRBV28 to TRBJ1-1; D gene ambiguous. The CDR3 extends over 11 amino acids. Trimming shortened V by 10 bases and J by 6 bases, and 12 bases separated the two germline ends. Per the germline V gene, CDR1 is MDHEN and CDR2 is SYDVKM. CDR3 residues: CATQFTPEAFF. As DNA, the CDR3 is TGTGCCACGCAGTTTACCCCTGAAGCTTTCTTT.

This chain joins TRBV28 and TRBJ1-5; 9 bases are a match to TRBD1. The ends lost 3 bases at V and 1 base at J; junction bases unmatched: 7. Germline CDR1 reads MDHEN; CDR2 reads SYDVKM. This CDR3 is 17 amino acids long. CDR3 amino acids: CASSFRTGGGSNQPQHF. The CDR3 DNA follows: TGTGCCAGCAGTTTCAGAACAGGGGGCGGGAGCAATCAGCCCCAGCATTTT.

A single count supports this clone. The chain combines TRBV7-9 with TRBJ2-7, with D perhaps matching TRBD1 (6 bases). This CDR3 comprises 18 residues. V dropped 6 bases and J dropped 1 base, with 25 bases sitting between them. Germline V lookup: CDR1 SEHNR, CDR2 FQNEAQ (reference sequence). The CDR3 DNA sequence: TGTGCCAGCAGGCTACAGGGCGACCTCTTCGGCGGATCCTACGAGCAGTACTTC. Translating gives CASRLQGDLFGGSYEQYF.

This sequence joins TRBV18 and TRBJ2-7; TRBD1 matches 8 bases. With V trimmed by 1 base and J by 6 bases, 8 bases remained unmatched. There are 15 residues in the CDR3. Germline V gene lookup returns CDR1 KGHSH and CDR2 LQKENI. The CDR3 bases are TGTGCCAGCTCACCACAATCACAGGGGGGAGGCGAGCAGTACTTC. This sequence encodes CASSPQSQGGGEQYF.

The genes are TRBV29-1 and TRBJ1-4; D is unclear. In germline, CDR1 is SQVTM, CDR2 ANQGSEA. Trimming stripped 7 bases from V and 7 bases from J, with 19 bases between. The CDR3 totals 14 residues. The CDR3 loop reads CSAASGPLGEKLFF. DNA for the CDR3: TGCAGCGCCGCATCCGGGCCACTGGGTGAAAAACTGTTTTTT.

The chain couples TRBV28 to TRBJ2-7; D remains ambiguous. Per the germline V gene, CDR1 is MDHEN and CDR2 is SYDVKM. The CDR3 extends over 13 amino acids. The germline V and J ends were trimmed by 6 bases and 1 base, with 10 bases remaining between them. In DNA, the CDR3 is TGTGCCAGCAGCCGACTGGAGTCCTACGAGCAGTACTTC. Translation: CASSRLESYEQYF.

The chain carries TRBV2 and TRBJ2-2, with 7 bases identical to TRBD2. Germline lookup yields CDR1 SNHLY and CDR2 FYNNEI. The CDR3 sequence is 15 residues long. With V trimmed by 7 bases and J by 3 bases, 8 bases remained unmatched. The CDR3 spells CASTVGLADTGELFF. CDR3 DNA: TGTGCCAGCACGGTCGGGCTAGCGGACACCGGGGAGCTGTTTTTT.

The rearrangement joins TRBV7-9 to TRBJ1-1; 8 positions match TRBD1. The CDR3 is 19 residues long. The germline V gene encodes CDR1 SEHNR and CDR2 FQNEAQ (reference sequence). V was clipped by 6 bases and J by 0 bases; unmatched bases: 18. Written as DNA, the CDR3 is TGTGCCAGCAGACCCCCGGGGTCGACAGGGGAATTAATGAACACTGAAGCTTTCTTT. Translated, it gives CASRPPGSTGELMNTEAFF.

The chain uses TRBV29-1 and TRBJ2-1, with D possibly TRBD1 on 6 matching bases. CDR3 length equals 13 residues. Germline V gives CDR1 SQVTM, CDR2 ANQGSEA. Trimming pared 7 bases from V and 5 bases from J, leaving 15 bases between. CDR3 amino acids: CSALQGPNNEQFF. CDR3 in DNA: TGCAGCGCCCTACAGGGCCCCAACAATGAGCAGTTCTTC.

The chain joins TRBV20-1 to TRBJ2-4; D unclear. Germline V CDR1 and CDR2: DFQATT, SNEGSKA (reference sequence). Trimming removed 7 bases from V and 7 bases from J, with 11 bases in between. This CDR3 is 11 amino acids long. The DNA for the CDR3 is TGCAGTGTACGTGTTCTGAACATTCAGTACTTC. Encoded protein: CSVRVLNIQYF.

The chain carries TRBV28 and TRBJ2-7; 8 positions agree with TRBD2. V shed 5 bases, J shed 1 base, and the junction held 13 bases outside the gene matches. The CDR3 runs to 17 residues. From germline, CDR1 is MDHEN and CDR2 SYDVKM. The CDR3: CASSPSPGLAGSYEQYF. In DNA form, the CDR3 reads TGTGCCAGCAGTCCGTCCCCGGGGCTAGCGGGTTCCTACGAGCAGTACTTC.

The chain carries TRBV10-3 and TRBJ2-2; 8 bases align to TRBD2. The CDR3 sequence is 14 residues long. With V trimmed by 5 bases and J by 7 bases, 6 bases remained unmatched. The germline gives CDR1 ENHRY, CDR2 SYGVKD. CDR3 region: CAISPSTSGGELFF. CDR3 nucleotide sequence: TGTGCCATCAGTCCCTCCACTAGCGGCGGGGAGCTGTTTTTT.

The chain employs TRBV29-1 and TRBJ2-7, with TRBD1 matching over 8 bases. The CDR3 contains 12 residues. Germline loops: CDR1 SQVTM, CDR2 ANQGSEA. J gave up 4 bases and V 7 bases, and 6 bases lay outside the gene matches. CDR3 in DNA: TGCAGCGCCCGGACAGGGCTATACGAGCAGTACTTC. This sequence encodes CSARTGLYEQYF.

The chain couples TRBV30 to TRBJ1-5; D remains unclear. The germline CDR1 and CDR2 sequences are GTSNPN and SVGIG (reference sequence). V was cut by 2 bases and J by 2 bases, with 13 bases left in between. The CDR3 length is 15 residues. CDR3 in amino acids: CAWSSLGVGNQPQHF. The CDR3 nucleotides are TGTGCCTGGAGTTCTCTTGGGGTGGGCAATCAGCCCCAGCATTTT.

The J gene is TRBJ2-5, the V gene TRBV2, with D maybe TRBD2 (6 bases). The V end was cut by 4 bases, the J end by 5 bases, with 8 bases between. Germline V gene lookup returns CDR1 SNHLY and CDR2 FYNNEI. The CDR3 length is 12 residues. CDR3 amino acids: CASSVGRETQYF. CDR3 DNA: TGTGCCAGCAGTGTGGGGAGGGAGACCCAGTACTTC. Together with reference TRBV2 and TRBJ2-5, the CDR3 gives the full variable domain: EPEVTQTPSHQVTQMGQEVILRCVPISNHLYFYWYRQILGQKVEFLVSFYNNEISEKSEIFDDQFSVERPDGSNFTLKIRSTKLEDSAMYFCASSVGRETQYFGPGTRLLVL.

The rearrangement uses TRBV7-2 and TRBJ2-3; D might be TRBD1 or TRBD2, each matching 5 bases. Germline V gives CDR1 SGHTA, CDR2 FQGNSA. The CDR3 length is 13 residues. V shed 2 bases and J shed 6 bases, with 9 bases lying between them. The CDR3 sequence is CASSLYWGDTQYF. Here the CDR3 DNA reads TGTGCCAGCAGCTTATATTGGGGGGATACGCAGTATTTT.